This TCR beta chain was recovered during a study of cytomegalovirus exposure and HLA in healthy donors (dated by TCRdb to 2015 to 2018). Context from the whole study: In an earlier analysis of around 540 of the donors, about 260 Gb of sequence data and roughly 100 million unique TCR beta sequences from 180 million or so T cells were reported. Approximately 310 gigabases of sequencing data and some 85 million unique TCR sequences were included in an early release covering 500 to 750 HLA-typed donors. Among the 398 genotyped donors, approximately 77% belonged to the genetic ancestry cluster associated with self-reported Caucasian donors. The aim of the study was to test whether cataloging public T cell receptors could identify signatures of past pathogen exposure. The study profiled the T cell repertoires of approximately 700 subjects by immunosequencing and related them to cytomegalovirus serostatus. Besides the first cohort of about 730 subjects, a separate validation cohort made up of around 120 different subjects was used. High-throughput TCR immunosequencing, statistical association of individual TCRs with disease status, and machine learning were combined to predict cytomegalovirus infection status. A later analysis re-analyzed previously published TCR beta repertoires from roughly 630 donors and added high-resolution HLA genotyping to study TCR occurrence patterns. Rather than drawing on any new phenotypic data, the later analysis identified candidate immune exposures from TCR beta sequences and the way those sequences occurred across donors. To decide whether each TCR beta V gene segment behaved as functional or pseudogenic, an earlier analysis of some 600 of the donors relied on high-throughput TCR beta sequencing. Donor age, sex, ethnicity and CMV serostatus were compiled together with the repertoire data. A later genetic analysis took genome-wide SNP genotypes for about 55% of the 666 donors and used that subset as a discovery cohort. All discovery cohort repertoires had been generated on a single sequencing platform. HLA typing covered class I and class II loci at four-digit resolution. The number of typed donors differed by locus: about 620-640 for A, B, C, DRB1 and DQB1; 500 to 550 for DQA1; 606 for DPA1; and around 490 for DPB1. Because of strong linkage in the cohort, roughly five DR-DQ haplotypes were treated as single units for association and clustering. Among about 370 genotyped donors of the cohort, an average of roughly 230,000 unique TCR beta nucleotide sequences was sequenced per donor, of which about 19% were non-productive. Study-wide findings and limitations: The earlier analysis of fewer than 750 of the donors excluded some 15 rarely observed V segments, including chromosome 9 orphons, because counts were too low. A later analysis reported that several top co-occurrence clusters appeared linked to parvovirus B19, influenza, CMV and Epstein-Barr virus. The classifier was reported to diagnose cytomegalovirus status with high specificity and sensitivity in both the original cohort and the validation cohort. In a later analysis, HLA-associated TCR beta chains showed more clonal expansion and lower generation probabilities than non-associated chains that were equally common. A cluster of highly shared sequence variants was judged likely to be a technical artifact of the sequencing pipeline. The cohort was sequenced for TCR beta chains only, and without alpha or paired-chain data the features that could be detected were limited. The study gave a list of 150 to 200 TCR beta chains associated with cytomegalovirus. Immune exposure information for the cohort was limited to CMV serostatus. Linkage disequilibrium might explain the correlated functional status among segregating V segments, but an unknown experimental factor could not be ruled out. While some public TCRs were present in many individuals, most TCR sequences turned up only very rarely across donors. According to a later analysis, TCR association rates differed among HLA loci, with DRB1 alleles showing the most associated TCRs and HLA-C alleles showing the fewest. A later genetic analysis associated a missense DCLRE1C variant with V-gene and J-gene trimming of TCR beta chains, and an independent cohort replicated the association. A further reported finding was that TCR beta sequences accurately predicted the HLA-A and HLA-B alleles for most subjects in the first cohort. According to a later genetic analysis, donors in an Asian-associated ancestry cluster had fewer N-insertions in productive TCRs than the approximately 650-donor mean. Because HLA typing was unavailable for some donors at each locus, only the typed subset was used in association tests. Some IMGT-functional V segments, including TRBV6-2 and TRBV6-3, could not be distinguished by the 87-base-pair reads and were therefore excluded. In a later analysis, most CMV-associated TCR beta chains were found to appear HLA-restricted, with HLA associations seemingly driven largely by CMV exposure. When HLA alleles, especially DR and DQ, strongly co-occurred, TCR associations were difficult to assign to individual alleles. A later analysis associated 15,000 or so TCR beta sequences with specific HLA alleles at a false discovery rate of 0.05. Sequencing depth was assumed to be roughly uniform across donors in the presence/absence analyses, though that assumption may not hold. A few of the identified cytomegalovirus-associated TCR beta chains were confirmed in vitro to be specific for cytomegalovirus antigens. In an earlier analysis of about 600 of the donors, most TCR beta V segments appeared in productive rearrangements about 87% or about 30% of the time, broadly matching IMGT annotations. According to the authors, the approach could potentially be generalized to other disease states and immunological phenotypes.

The cohort comprised around 700 healthy bone marrow donors. Cohort members were all nominally healthy when sampled, although unrecorded immune exposures were likely present. The donor tested CMV seronegative, placing the donor among the 350 to 400 seronegative members of the cohort. A peripheral blood sample was provided by each donor, and peripheral blood mononuclear cells were used for TCR beta sequencing. Genomic DNA was extracted from the blood cell samples with the Qiagen DNeasy Blood Extraction Kit. The library was produced with the immunoSEQ multiplex PCR assay. The multiplex PCR relied on a mix of 60 forward primers for TCR Vbeta segments and 13 reverse primers for TCR Jbeta segments. The CDR3 region of rearranged TCR beta genes was amplified from genomic DNA by a multiplex PCR assay. Amplified TCR beta libraries were sequenced as 87-base-pair reads on the Illumina HiSeq System. The original methods were these. A later analysis tallied roughly 76 million unique TCR beta chains across the 666 repertoires, and around 10 million of those chains were shared by two or more donors. A nearest-neighbor algorithm error-corrected the raw reads and collapsed the reads into unique sequences, merging closely related sequences to remove PCR and sequencing errors. To assign V, D and J gene segments, CDR3 sequences were aligned to IMGT reference sequences. Each retained sequence needed at least a six-nucleotide match to both a V gene segment and a J gene segment. A rearrangement counted as productive if the CDR3 had no stop codons and remained in frame with V and J, and every other rearrangement counted as non-productive. Following IMGT convention, CDR3 was defined as the stretch from the second conserved V-encoded cysteine up to the conserved J-encoded phenylalanine. In an earlier analysis of more than 550 of the donors, sequences lacking an unambiguous match to a single V gene segment were excluded. In an earlier analysis of a few hundred of the donors, a V segment was called functional when productive rearrangements were above 56.7%, and segregating when the standard deviation between donors exceeded 5%. A statistical classification framework was built to diagnose cytomegalovirus status from the catalog of TCR beta chain sequences. V and J gene assignment, in a later analysis, came from comparing TCR nucleotide sequences with IMGT/GENE-DB human TR gene sequences. Using the TCRdist pipeline, a later analysis assigned CDR3 sequences along with most-parsimonious VDJ recombination scenarios. A later analysis defined each TCR beta chain by its CDR3 amino acid sequence plus V-gene family, and excluded reads lacking a unique V-gene family. In a later analysis, approximately 590 highly shared, low-generation-probability nucleotide sequences were removed to address suspected cross-contamination and a sequencing artifact. For each public chain, a later analysis derived a clonal expansion index from normalized ranks of inferred template counts within each repertoire. In a later analysis, generation probabilities were computed using a VDJ recombination model fitted to out-of-frame rearrangements, and the results were checked against IGoR. In a later analysis, hypergeometric tests were used to score TCR-TCR, TCR-HLA and TCR-CMV co-occurrence, with a repertoire-size bias correction applied to TCR pairs. False discovery rates were estimated in a later analysis by permuting HLA or CMV assignments 20 times. In a later analysis, co-occurring TCRs were grouped using DBSCAN, and TCRdist sequence similarity was added for clustering within HLA-allele-positive subsets. For co-occurrence clustering, repertoires with fewer than 30,000 or more than 120,000 public chains were excluded, along with roughly five repertoires with anomalous nucleotide sharing. Here the immuneACCESS table is served through TCRdb, limited to in-frame sequences with V and J called. Missing clones are a known gap in these copies; in checked studies unresolved V genes cover under half, and the rest lacks a known reason. The V and J calls and clone size are taken from that table; D and trimming were inferred from the DNA. The sample profile shows some 120,000 clones; around three quarters of them were found once. Of the sample, around 3.6% is held by the ten largest clones.

The CDR3 goes from the cysteine to the phenylalanine over 14 residues. The sequence is cut down to CDR3 DNA, 42 bases in frame from base 1. For CDR1 and CDR2, the germline V gene lists MNHEY and SVGAGI. Trimming takes 6 bases from V and 5 bases from J, and the germline ends sit 16 bases apart. This clone has more than one count but fewer than ten. Its antigen specificity is not known. Base qualities are not recorded, but no much larger clone differs from it by a single base. The sequence is built from TRBV6-5 and TRBJ1-1, with no reliable assignment of the D segment. The source of this sequence is a man aged 35-49 years in good health and CMV-seronegative. The sample comprised PBMCs. In nucleotide form, the sequence is TGTGCCAGCAGACACGGAGGGCTGGGAACTGAAGCTTTCTTT. It translates as CASRHGGLGTEAFF.